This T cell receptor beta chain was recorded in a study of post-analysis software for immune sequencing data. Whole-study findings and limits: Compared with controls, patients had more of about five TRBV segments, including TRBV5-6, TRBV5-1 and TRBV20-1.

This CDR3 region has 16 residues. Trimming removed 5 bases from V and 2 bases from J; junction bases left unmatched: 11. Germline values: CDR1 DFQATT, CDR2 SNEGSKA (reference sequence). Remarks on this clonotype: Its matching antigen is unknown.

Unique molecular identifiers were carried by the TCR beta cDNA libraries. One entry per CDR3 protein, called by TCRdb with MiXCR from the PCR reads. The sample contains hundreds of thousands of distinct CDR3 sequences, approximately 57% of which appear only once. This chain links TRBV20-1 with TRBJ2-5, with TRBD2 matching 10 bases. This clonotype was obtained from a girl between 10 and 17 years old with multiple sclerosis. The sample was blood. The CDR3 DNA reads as TGCAGTGCTGTCCTTCCTACTAGCGGGATACAAGAGACCCAGTACTTC. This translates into CSAVLPTSGIQETQYF.